This T cell receptor (beta chain) derives from a study of OX40 agonist ivuxolimab in advanced cancers. Sequenced by immunoSEQ multiplex PCR; TCRdb stores in-frame clones only, minus some. Found here are about 98,000 clones, roughly 93% of them singletons; the top ten hold roughly 0.27%. The CDR3 spans 12 residues. Trimming pared 4 bases from V and 6 bases from J, leaving 9 bases between. The germline gives CDR1 GTSNPN, CDR2 SVGIG (reference sequence). The clonotype was recovered from an adult with an advanced solid tumor such as melanoma, head and neck, liver or kidney cancer. This material consisted of CD4+ or CD8+ T cells sorted from blood, taken in a trial of the OX40 agonist ivuxolimab. V usage is TRBV30 and J usage is TRBJ2-2, with unresolved D. The DNA of the CDR3 is TGTGCCTGGACCCATGGCGCCGGGGAGCTGTTTTTT. It encodes CAWTHGAGELFF.